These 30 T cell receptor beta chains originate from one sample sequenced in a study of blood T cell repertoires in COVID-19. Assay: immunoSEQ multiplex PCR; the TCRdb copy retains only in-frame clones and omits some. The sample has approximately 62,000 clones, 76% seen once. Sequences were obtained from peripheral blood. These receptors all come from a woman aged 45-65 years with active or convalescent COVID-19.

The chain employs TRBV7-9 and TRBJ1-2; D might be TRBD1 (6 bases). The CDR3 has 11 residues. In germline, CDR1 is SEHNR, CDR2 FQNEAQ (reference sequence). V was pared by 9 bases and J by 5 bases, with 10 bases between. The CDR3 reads CASGGRYGYTF. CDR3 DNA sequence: TGTGCCAGTGGGGGCAGATATGGCTACACCTTC.

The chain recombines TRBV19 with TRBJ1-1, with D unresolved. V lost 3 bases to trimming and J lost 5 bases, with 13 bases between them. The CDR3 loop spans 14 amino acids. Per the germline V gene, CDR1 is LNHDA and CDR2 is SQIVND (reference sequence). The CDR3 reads CASSMPAEGTEAFF. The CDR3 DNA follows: TGTGCCAGTAGTATGCCCGCTGAGGGAACTGAAGCTTTCTTT.

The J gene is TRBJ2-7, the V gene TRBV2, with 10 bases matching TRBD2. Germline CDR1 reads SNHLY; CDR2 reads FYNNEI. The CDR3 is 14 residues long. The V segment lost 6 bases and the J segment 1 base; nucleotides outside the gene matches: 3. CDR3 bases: TGTGCCAGCAGCCGAGCGGGAGGGTCCTACGAGCAGTACTTC. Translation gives CASSRAGGSYEQYF.

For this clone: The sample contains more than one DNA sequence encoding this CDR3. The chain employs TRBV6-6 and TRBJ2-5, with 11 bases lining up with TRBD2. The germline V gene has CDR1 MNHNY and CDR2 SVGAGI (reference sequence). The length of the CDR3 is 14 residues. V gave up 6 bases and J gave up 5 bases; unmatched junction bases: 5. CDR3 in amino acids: CASSLAGGGETQYF. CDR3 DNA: TGTGCCAGCAGCTTAGCGGGAGGGGGGGAGACCCAGTACTTC.

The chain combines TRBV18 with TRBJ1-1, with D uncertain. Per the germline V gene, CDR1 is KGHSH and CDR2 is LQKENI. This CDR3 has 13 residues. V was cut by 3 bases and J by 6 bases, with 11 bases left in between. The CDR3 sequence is CASSPRFSPEAFF. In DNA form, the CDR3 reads TGTGCCAGCTCACCGAGATTTAGCCCTGAAGCTTTCTTT.

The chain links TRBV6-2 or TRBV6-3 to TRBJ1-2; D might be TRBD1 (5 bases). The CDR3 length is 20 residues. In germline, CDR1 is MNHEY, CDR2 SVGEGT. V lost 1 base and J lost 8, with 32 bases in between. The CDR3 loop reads CASSYYATTSFSNGARGYTF. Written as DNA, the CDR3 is TGTGCCAGCAGTTACTATGCCACGACCTCGTTCTCTAATGGGGCGCGGGGCTACACCTTC.

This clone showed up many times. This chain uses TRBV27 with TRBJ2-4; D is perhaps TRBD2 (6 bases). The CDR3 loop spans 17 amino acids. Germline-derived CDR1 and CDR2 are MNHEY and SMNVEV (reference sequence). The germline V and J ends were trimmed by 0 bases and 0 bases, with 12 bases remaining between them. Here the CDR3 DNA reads TGTGCCAGCAGTTTATCGGCGGGGCCTCTAGCCAAAAACATTCAGTACTTC. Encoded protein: CASSLSAGPLAKNIQYF.

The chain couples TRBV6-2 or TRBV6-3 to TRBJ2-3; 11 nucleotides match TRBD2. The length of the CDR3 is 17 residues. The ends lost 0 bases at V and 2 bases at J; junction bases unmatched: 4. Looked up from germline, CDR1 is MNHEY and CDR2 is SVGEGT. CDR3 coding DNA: TGTGCCAGCAGTTACTCGGGACTAGCGGAGAACACAGATACGCAGTATTTT. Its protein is CASSYSGLAENTDTQYF.

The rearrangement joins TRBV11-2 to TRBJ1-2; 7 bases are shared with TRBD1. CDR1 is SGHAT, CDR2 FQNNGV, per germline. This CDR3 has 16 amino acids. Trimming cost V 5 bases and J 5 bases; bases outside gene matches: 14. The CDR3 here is CASSPLKGGGLYGYTF. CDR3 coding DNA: TGTGCCAGCAGCCCCTTAAAAGGAGGGGGCCTGTATGGCTACACCTTC.

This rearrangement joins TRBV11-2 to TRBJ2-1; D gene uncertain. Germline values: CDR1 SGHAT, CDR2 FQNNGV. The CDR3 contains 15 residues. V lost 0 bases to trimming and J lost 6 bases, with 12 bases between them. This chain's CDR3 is CASSLDLPLSNEQFF. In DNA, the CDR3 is TGTGCCAGCAGCTTAGATCTCCCGCTGAGCAATGAGCAGTTCTTC.

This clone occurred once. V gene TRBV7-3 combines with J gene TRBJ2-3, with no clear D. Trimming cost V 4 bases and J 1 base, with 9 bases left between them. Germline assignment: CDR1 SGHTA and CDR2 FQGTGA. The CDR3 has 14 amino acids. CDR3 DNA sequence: TGTGCCAGCAGCTCCCTCCCAGGCACAGATACGCAGTATTTT. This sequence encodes CASSSLPGTDTQYF.

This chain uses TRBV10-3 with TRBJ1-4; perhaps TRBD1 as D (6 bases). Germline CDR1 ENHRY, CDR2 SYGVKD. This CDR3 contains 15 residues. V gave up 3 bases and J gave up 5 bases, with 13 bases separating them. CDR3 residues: CAISEYREPNEKLFF. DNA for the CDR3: TGTGCCATCAGTGAATACAGGGAACCAAATGAAAAACTGTTTTTT.

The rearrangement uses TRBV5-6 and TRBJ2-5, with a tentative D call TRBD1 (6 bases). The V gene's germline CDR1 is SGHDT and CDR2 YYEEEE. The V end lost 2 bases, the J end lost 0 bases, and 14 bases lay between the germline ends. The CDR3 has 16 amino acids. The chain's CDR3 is CASSLRWDTDQETQYF. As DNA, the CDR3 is TGTGCCAGCAGCTTACGCTGGGACACCGACCAAGAGACCCAGTACTTC.

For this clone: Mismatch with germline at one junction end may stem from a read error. The CDR3 loop is CASSLTPADTQYF. The CDR3 region has the DNA TGTGCCAGCAGTTTAACCCCTGCGGATACGCAGTATTTT. The rearrangement uses TRBV7-3 and TRBJ2-3; D is unresolved. Per germline, CDR1 SGHTA and CDR2 FQGTGA. The length of the CDR3 is 13 residues. The whole variable domain, filled in from reference TRBV7-3 and TRBJ2-3, reads GAGVSQTPSNKVTEKGKYVELRCDPISGHTALYWYRQSLGQGPEFLIYFQGTGAADDSGLPNDRFFAVRPEGSVSTLKIQRTERGDSAVYLCASSLTPADTQYFGPGTRLTVL.

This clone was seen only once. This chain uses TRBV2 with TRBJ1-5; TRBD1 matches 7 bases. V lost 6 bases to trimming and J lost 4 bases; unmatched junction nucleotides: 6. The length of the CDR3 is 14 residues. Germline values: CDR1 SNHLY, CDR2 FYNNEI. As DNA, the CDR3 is TGTGCCAGCAGCGACAGGGTCCCTAATCAGCCCCAGCATTTT. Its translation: CASSDRVPNQPQHF.

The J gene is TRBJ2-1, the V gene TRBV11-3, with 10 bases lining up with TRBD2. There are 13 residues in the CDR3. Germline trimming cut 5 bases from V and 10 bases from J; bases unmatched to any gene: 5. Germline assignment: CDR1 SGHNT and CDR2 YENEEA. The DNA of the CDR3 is TGTGCCAGCAGCCGGCTAGCGGGAGAAGAGCAGTTCTTC. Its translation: CASSRLAGEEQFF.

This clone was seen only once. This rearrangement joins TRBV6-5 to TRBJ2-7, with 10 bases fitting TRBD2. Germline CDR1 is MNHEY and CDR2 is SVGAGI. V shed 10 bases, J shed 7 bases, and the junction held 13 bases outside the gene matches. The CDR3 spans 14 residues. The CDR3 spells CATTGTSVVGEQYF. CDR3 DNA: TGTGCCACGACCGGGACTAGCGTGGTGGGGGAGCAGTACTTC.

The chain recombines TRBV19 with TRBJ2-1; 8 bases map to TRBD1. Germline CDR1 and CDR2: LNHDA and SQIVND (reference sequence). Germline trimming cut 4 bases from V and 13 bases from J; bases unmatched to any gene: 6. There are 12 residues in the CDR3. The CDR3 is CASSTGQGPQFF. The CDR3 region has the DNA TGTGCCAGTAGTACCGGACAGGGACCTCAGTTCTTC. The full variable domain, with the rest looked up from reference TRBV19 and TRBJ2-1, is DGGITQSPKYLFRKEGQNVTLSCEQNLNHDAMYWYRQDPGQGLRLIYYSQIVNDFQKGDIAEGYSVSREKKESFPLTVTSAQKNPTAFYLCASSTGQGPQFFGPGTRLTVL.

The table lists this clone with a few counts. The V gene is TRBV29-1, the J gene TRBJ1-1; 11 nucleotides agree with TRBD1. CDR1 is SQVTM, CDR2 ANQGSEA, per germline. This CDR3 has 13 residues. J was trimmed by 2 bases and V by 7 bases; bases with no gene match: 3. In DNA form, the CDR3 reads TGCAGCGGGACAGGGGGCGGAAACACTGAAGCTTTCTTT. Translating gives CSGTGGGNTEAFF.

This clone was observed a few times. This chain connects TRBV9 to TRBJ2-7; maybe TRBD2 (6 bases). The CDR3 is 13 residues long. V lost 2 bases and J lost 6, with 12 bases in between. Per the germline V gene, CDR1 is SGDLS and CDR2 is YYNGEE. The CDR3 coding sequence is TGTGCCAGCAGCGTCGGCAGGGAGGCCGAGCAGTACTTC. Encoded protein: CASSVGREAEQYF.

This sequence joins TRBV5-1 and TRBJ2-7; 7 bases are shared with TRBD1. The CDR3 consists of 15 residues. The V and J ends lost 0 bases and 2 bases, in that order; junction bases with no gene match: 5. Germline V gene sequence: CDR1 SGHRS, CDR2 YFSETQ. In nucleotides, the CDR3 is TGCGCCAGCAGCTTGGTGGACAGGCGCACCTACGAGCAGTACTTC. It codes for CASSLVDRRTYEQYF.

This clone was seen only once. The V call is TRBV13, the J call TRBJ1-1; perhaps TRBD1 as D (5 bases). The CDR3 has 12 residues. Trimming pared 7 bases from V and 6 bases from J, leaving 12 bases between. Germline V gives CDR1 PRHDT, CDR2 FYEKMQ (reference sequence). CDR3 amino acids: CASMGEAAEAFF. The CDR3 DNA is TGTGCCAGCATGGGGGAGGCCGCTGAAGCTTTCTTT.

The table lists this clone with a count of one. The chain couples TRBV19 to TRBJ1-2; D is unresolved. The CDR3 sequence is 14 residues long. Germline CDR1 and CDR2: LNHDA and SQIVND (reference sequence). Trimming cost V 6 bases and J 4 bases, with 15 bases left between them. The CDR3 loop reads CASRKRSDVYGYTF. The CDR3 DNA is TGTGCCAGTAGAAAGCGTTCGGATGTCTATGGCTACACCTTC.

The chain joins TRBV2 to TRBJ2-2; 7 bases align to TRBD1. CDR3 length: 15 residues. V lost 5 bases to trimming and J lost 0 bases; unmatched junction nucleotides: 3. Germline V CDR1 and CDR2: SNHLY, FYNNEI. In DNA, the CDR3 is TGTGCCAGCAGTCCGGGACAGTCGAACACCGGGGAGCTGTTTTTT. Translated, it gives CASSPGQSNTGELFF.

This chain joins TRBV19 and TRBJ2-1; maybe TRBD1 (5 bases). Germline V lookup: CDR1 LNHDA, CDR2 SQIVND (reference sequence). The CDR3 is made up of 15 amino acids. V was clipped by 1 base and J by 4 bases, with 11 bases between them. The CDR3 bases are TGTGCCAGTAGTATAGCCGAGACAGTTTACAATGAGCAGTTCTTC. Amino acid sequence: CASSIAETVYNEQFF.

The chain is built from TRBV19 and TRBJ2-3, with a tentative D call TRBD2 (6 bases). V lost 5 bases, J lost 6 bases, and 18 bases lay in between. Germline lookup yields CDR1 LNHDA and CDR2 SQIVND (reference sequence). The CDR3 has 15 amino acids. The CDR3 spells CASSSQRAYGDTQYF. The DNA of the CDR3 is TGTGCCAGTAGTTCTCAGCGGGCCTACGGCGATACGCAGTATTTT.

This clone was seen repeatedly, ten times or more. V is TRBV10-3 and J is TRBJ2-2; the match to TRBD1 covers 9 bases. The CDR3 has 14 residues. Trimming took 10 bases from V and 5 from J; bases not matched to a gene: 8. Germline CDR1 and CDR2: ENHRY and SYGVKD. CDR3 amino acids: CATWGTGMTGELFF. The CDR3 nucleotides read TGTGCCACCTGGGGGACAGGGATGACCGGGGAGCTGTTTTTT.

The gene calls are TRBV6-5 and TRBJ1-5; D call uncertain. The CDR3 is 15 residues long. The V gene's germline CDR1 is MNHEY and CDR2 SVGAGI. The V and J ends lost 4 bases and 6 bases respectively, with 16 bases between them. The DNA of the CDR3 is TGTGCCAGCAGTTCCCGCGCCGGGCGGGCTCAGCCCCAGCATTTT. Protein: CASSSRAGRAQPQHF.

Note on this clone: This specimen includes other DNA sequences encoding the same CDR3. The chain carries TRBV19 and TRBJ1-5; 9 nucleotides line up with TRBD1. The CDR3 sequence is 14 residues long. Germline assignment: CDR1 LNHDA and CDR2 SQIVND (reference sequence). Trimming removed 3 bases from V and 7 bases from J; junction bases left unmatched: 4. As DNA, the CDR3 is TGTGCCAGTAGTATGGGACAGGGTAACCAGCCCCAGCATTTT. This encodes CASSMGQGNQPQHF.

The CDR3 DNA reads as TGCGCCAGCAGCCAAGAACAGGGACTAATCTACAATGAGCAGTTCTTC. Translation: CASSQEQGLIYNEQFF. The chain uses TRBV4-1 and TRBJ2-1; the D gene is possibly TRBD2 (7 bases). Germline V gene data show CDR1 as MGHRA and CDR2 as YSYEKL. Trimming shortened V by 0 bases and J by 3 bases, and 12 bases separated the two germline ends. The CDR3 covers 16 residues.